The 14 T cell receptor beta chains reported below all come from one sample, sequenced in a study of T cell repertoires in cytomegalovirus infection. Via MiXCR, TCRdb re-called the reads, giving one row per CDR3 protein. The top ten clones hold 18% of a sample with about 700,000 distinct CDR3 sequences, around a third of them seen once. What these receptors recognize is not known. Here the sequenced sample was cultured PBMCs, taken from culture after CMV antigen stimulation. The source is a human donor in good health (CMV status not recorded). Some clones in this sample may be carry-over from other donors' samples.

V gene TRBV12-5 combines with J gene TRBJ2-4; D uncertain. The CDR3 runs to 14 residues. The V end lost 1 base, the J end lost 1 base, and 5 bases lay between the germline ends. Germline CDR1 is LGHNT and CDR2 is FRNRAP. The CDR3 coding sequence is TGTGCTAGTGGTTTGGGGCAGGCCAAAAACATTCAGTACTTC. This sequence encodes CASGLGQAKNIQYF.

The V and J genes are TRBV20-1 and TRBJ2-5, with a weak D call TRBD2 (6 bases). Trimming cost V 4 bases and J 3 bases, with 21 bases left between them. Germline CDR1 and CDR2: DFQATT and SNEGSKA (reference sequence). The CDR3 length is 16 residues. Written as DNA, the CDR3 is TGCAGTGCTATACCCTCCCTGGGGGACTGGAAAGAGACCCAGTACTTC. This encodes CSAIPSLGDWKETQYF.

The chain is built from TRBV20-1 and TRBJ2-7; the match to TRBD2 covers 11 bases. The CDR3 runs to 15 residues. Germline V gene data show CDR1 as DFQATT and CDR2 as SNEGSKA (reference sequence). The V segment lost 0 bases and the J segment 13 bases; nucleotides outside the gene matches: 14. CDR3 in amino acids: CSARDGTSGSSAVYF. The CDR3 DNA is TGCAGTGCTAGAGATGGGACTAGCGGATCAAGCGCGGTATACTTC.

The sample holds a few counts of this clonotype. V and J are TRBV6-1 and TRBJ2-7; 11 bases are shared with TRBD2. With V trimmed by 8 bases and J by 0 bases, 12 bases remained unmatched. CDR1 and CDR2 from the germline V gene are MNHNS and SASEGT. The CDR3 consists of 17 residues. DNA of the CDR3: TGTGCCAGCGTGGGGCTAGCGGGGGGCCGAAGCTCCTACGAGCAGTACTTC. It is translated as CASVGLAGGRSSYEQYF.

The CDR3 coding sequence is TGTGCCAGCAGTGCCCGCGAAGTTGGCTACACCTTC. Translating it yields CASSAREVGYTF. The chain is built from TRBV6-1 and TRBJ1-2; D remains unclear. The CDR3 consists of 12 residues. Trimming shortened V by 4 bases and J by 7 bases, and 10 bases separated the two germline ends. Germline V gene data show CDR1 as MNHNS and CDR2 as SASEGT.

The V call is TRBV24-1, the J call TRBJ2-1; TRBD1 agrees at 9 bases. Trimming at V came to 10 bases and at J to 4 bases, leaving 7 bases not matched to a gene. This CDR3 is 14 amino acids long. CDR1 is KGHDR, CDR2 SFDVKD, per germline. The CDR3 nucleotides are TGTGCCACGAGTAAGGGACAGGGATACAATGAGCAGTTCTTC. Translating it yields CATSKGQGYNEQFF.

This clonotype appeared a few times. CDR3 loop: CASRRGNYEQYF. As DNA, the CDR3 is TGTGCCAGCAGACGGGGGAACTACGAGCAGTACTTC. This chain connects TRBV27 to TRBJ2-7, with D maybe TRBD2 (6 bases). Trimming left V 6 bases short and J 3 bases short, with 9 bases between. CDR3 size: 12 residues. The germline gives CDR1 MNHEY, CDR2 SMNVEV (reference sequence).

V and J are TRBV12-3 or TRBV12-4 and TRBJ1-5; D gene ambiguous. V was cut by 5 bases and J by 5 bases, with 10 bases left in between. The CDR3 consists of 13 residues. The CDR3 bases are TGTGCCAGCAGTCAGGATTCGTATCAGCCCCAGCATTTT. This codes for CASSQDSYQPQHF.

This clonotype was detected only a few times. The gene calls are TRBV6-5 and TRBJ2-5; weak D call: TRBD1 (6 bases). V was cut by 6 bases and J by 2 bases, with 19 bases left in between. Germline CDR1 is MNHEY and CDR2 is SVGAGI. The CDR3 is 16 amino acids. The CDR3 loop is CASRTDSEGPQETQYF. The CDR3 coding sequence is TGTGCCAGCAGAACGGACAGCGAAGGACCTCAAGAGACCCAGTACTTC.

The chain uses TRBV24-1 and TRBJ2-1; the D call may be TRBD1 or TRBD2 (5 bases each). Germline values: CDR1 KGHDR, CDR2 SFDVKD. V lost 4 bases and J 8 bases, leaving 11 bases between the germline ends. The CDR3 has 13 residues. The CDR3 DNA is TGTGCCACCAGTGAAGAGGGGAGAGATGAGCAGTTCTTC. Translated: CATSEEGRDEQFF.

The chain is built from TRBV5-6 and TRBJ1-5; unclear D gene. Germline V gene sequence: CDR1 SGHDT, CDR2 YYEEEE. This CDR3 contains 16 residues. Trimming stripped 4 bases from V and 5 bases from J, with 19 bases between. The CDR3 nucleotides are TGTGCCAGCAGCGACTCCCGGTTGGCGGGAGATCAGCCCCAGCATTTT. As protein: CASSDSRLAGDQPQHF. Variable domain in full (rest from reference TRBV5-6 and TRBJ1-5): DAGVTQSPTHLIKTRGQQVTLRCSPKSGHDTVSWYQQALGQGPQFIFQYYEEEERQRGNFPDRFSGHQFPNYSSELNVNALLLGDSALYLCASSDSRLAGDQPQHFGDGTRLSIL.

The rearrangement uses TRBV2 and TRBJ2-5; 11 bases agree with TRBD2. The CDR3 contains 16 residues. Looked up from germline, CDR1 is SNHLY and CDR2 is FYNNEI. J was trimmed by 5 bases and V by 5 bases; bases with no gene match: 10. CDR3 in amino acids: CASSNAGTSGGETQYF. The CDR3 DNA is TGTGCCAGCAGTAACGCGGGAACTAGCGGGGGTGAGACCCAGTACTTC.

This clonotype was seen at least ten times. J is TRBJ1-1 and V is TRBV12-3 or TRBV12-4, with D hard to call. The V end lost 6 bases, the J end lost 5 bases, and 10 bases lay between the germline ends. The CDR3 extends over 12 amino acids. The CDR3 region has the DNA TGTGCCAGCAGCCTCGGGCCAACTGAAGCTTTCTTT. Its protein is CASSLGPTEAFF.

This clonotype has at least ten counts. This chain joins TRBV7-2 and TRBJ1-3; the D is unclear. This CDR3 is 15 amino acids long. Trimming shortened V by 5 bases and J by 0 bases, and 11 bases separated the two germline ends. The germline gives CDR1 SGHTA, CDR2 FQGNSA. CDR3 protein: CASSSGGASGNTIYF. The CDR3 DNA is TGTGCCAGCAGCAGCGGCGGAGCCTCTGGAAACACCATATATTTT.